This TCR beta chain was recovered during a study of CD8 T cells in Susac syndrome. This clonotype was seen a single time. The antigen is not known. Losses at the gene ends were 7 bases for V and 10 bases for J; bases not matched to a gene: 8. Germline V gives CDR1 SQVTM, CDR2 ANQGSEA. The CDR3 spans 11 residues. The RNA input was about 0.5 to 1 ug, and it was reverse transcribed with random hexamers. Coverage of TCR beta CDR3 amplification by immunoSEQ multiplex PCR extended to 54 Vbeta and 13 Jbeta. MiXCR was run by TCRdb on the immunoSEQ multiplex PCR reads, yielding one entry per CDR3 protein. This sample carries approximately 180,000 distinct CDR3 sequences, approximately 94% of them seen once, and the ten largest clones take about 0.093%. Both CD4+ and CD8+ T cells were negatively isolated, and TEMRA cells underwent FACS enrichment. The study's findings and limits: The study's TCR sequencing and HLA analysis drew on a certain number of individuals. That number was acknowledged as relatively small.

The rearrangement links TRBV29-1 to TRBJ1-1; 8 bases match TRBD1. Source material: CD4+ T cells from PBMCs. This TCR was sampled from a human donor with multiple sclerosis. The CDR3 protein is CSAYLTGGAFF. The CDR3 DNA follows: TGCAGCGCCTACCTTACAGGGGGAGCTTTCTTT.